These 25 T cell receptor beta chains were all obtained from the same sample, sequenced in a study of cytotoxic CD8 clonotypes in ibrutinib-treated CLL (dated by TCRdb to about 2021). Libraries were prepared through the immunoSEQ multiplex PCR assay. The immuneACCESS repertoire file appears here via TCRdb, limited to in-frame rearrangements. These files lack a portion of the clones; in checked studies, under half of the deficit traces to unresolved V genes, and the cause of the others is not known. The table for this sample lists about 140,000 clones; approximately 75% of them were counted only once. Clones ranked in the top ten supply approximately 27% of the sample. Explained via the paper, the time point label denotes: approximately 11 months on ibrutinib. The sequences come from PBMCs, collected after 12 months of ibrutinib treatment. These receptors were obtained from a human donor with chronic lymphocytic leukemia.

The chain employs TRBV2 and TRBJ2-1; the D is unclear. Germline V lookup: CDR1 SNHLY, CDR2 FYNNEI. This CDR3 contains 10 residues. The V gene lost 5 bases and the J gene lost 6 bases, with 2 bases spanning the gap. The CDR3 is CASSINEQFF. In DNA form, the CDR3 reads TGTGCCAGCAGTATCAATGAGCAGTTCTTC. Full variable domain (remainder filled in from reference TRBV2 and TRBJ2-1): EPEVTQTPSHQVTQMGQEVILRCVPISNHLYFYWYRQILGQKVEFLVSFYNNEISEKSEIFDDQFSVERPDGSNFTLKIRSTKLEDSAMYFCASSINEQFFGPGTRLTVL.

The chain combines TRBV5-4 with TRBJ2-3; 9 bases agree with TRBD2. V trimming: 0 bases; J trimming: 5 bases; junction bases outside the gene matches: 4. CDR3 length: 15 residues. CDR1 is SGHNT and CDR2 is YYREEE in the germline V gene (reference sequence). The CDR3: CASSLASGAGDTQYF. In DNA, the CDR3 is TGTGCCAGCAGCTTGGCTAGCGGGGCAGGAGATACGCAGTATTTT.

The rearrangement links TRBV13 to TRBJ2-5; weak D call: TRBD2 (5 bases). Germline V lookup: CDR1 PRHDT, CDR2 FYEKMQ (reference sequence). The CDR3 spans 16 residues. V gave up 6 bases and J gave up 0 bases, with 17 bases separating them. The CDR3 sequence is CASSESGWRDQETQYF. As DNA, the CDR3 is TGTGCCAGCAGTGAATCTGGGTGGCGGGACCAAGAGACCCAGTACTTC. The variable domain in full, completed from reference TRBV13 and TRBJ2-5, reads AAGVIQSPRHLIKEKRETATLKCYPIPRHDTVYWYQQGPGQDPQFLISFYEKMQSDKGSIPDRFSAQQFSDYHSELNMSSLELGDSALYFCASSESGWRDQETQYFGPGTRLLVL.

The rearrangement uses TRBV7-2 and TRBJ2-7; 8 bases line up with TRBD2. Losses at the gene ends were 1 base for V and 2 bases for J; bases not matched to a gene: 7. The V gene's germline CDR1 is SGHTA and CDR2 FQGNSA. The CDR3 is 16 residues long. As DNA, the CDR3 is TGTGCCAGCAGCTTAGGCGGGGCGGGAGGAACCTACGAGCAGTACTTC. It is translated as CASSLGGAGGTYEQYF.

The gene calls are TRBV6-6 and TRBJ1-5; 8 nucleotides match TRBD1. The CDR3 sequence is 13 residues long. Trimming removed 2 bases from V and 6 bases from J; junction bases left unmatched: 0. The germline V gene has CDR1 MNHNY and CDR2 SVGAGI (reference sequence). The CDR3, as DNA: TGTGCCAGCAGTTACGACAGGGGTCAGCCCCAGCATTTT. Encoded protein: CASSYDRGQPQHF.

This clone has only a few counts. Other DNA sequences within the sample encode an identical CDR3. The chain uses TRBV30 and TRBJ2-3, with TRBD2 as a possible D gene (5 bases). The CDR3 contains 14 residues. Germline assignment: CDR1 GTSNPN and CDR2 SVGIG (reference sequence). V shed 0 bases and J shed 4 bases, with 11 bases lying between them. The chain's CDR3 is CAWSVGGSADTQYF. For the CDR3, the DNA is TGTGCCTGGAGTGTAGGTGGGAGCGCAGATACGCAGTATTTT. Supplemented by reference TRBV30 and TRBJ2-3, the full variable domain reads SQTIHQWPATLVQPVGSPLSLECTVEGTSNPNLYWYRQAAGRGLQLLFYSVGIGQISSEVPQNLSASRPQDRQFILSSKKLLLSDSGFYLCAWSVGGSADTQYFGPGTRLTVL.

CDR3 protein: CASSPVGKIYEQYF. In nucleotides, the CDR3 is TGTGCCAGCTCACCCGTCGGGAAGATCTACGAGCAGTACTTC. This sequence joins TRBV18 and TRBJ2-7; TRBD2 might be the D (5 bases). There are 14 residues in the CDR3. Germline V lookup: CDR1 KGHSH, CDR2 LQKENI. V lost 3 bases, J lost 3 bases, and 12 bases lay in between.

CDR3 nucleotide sequence: TGCGCCAGCAGCCAGACTACCGGGACAGGGTACAATGAGCAGTTCTTC. It specifies CASSQTTGTGYNEQFF. V usage is TRBV4-3 and J usage is TRBJ2-1; 9 bases are a match to TRBD1. The CDR3 covers 16 residues. Losses at the gene ends were 3 bases for V and 4 bases for J; bases not matched to a gene: 7. Germline V gene lookup returns CDR1 LGHNA and CDR2 YSLEER.

This clone came up a few times. The chain links TRBV5-1 to TRBJ2-7; 9 bases are a match to TRBD2. V trimming: 4 bases; J trimming: 4 bases; junction bases outside the gene matches: 6. The germline V gene encodes CDR1 SGHRS and CDR2 YFSETQ. This CDR3 has 14 residues. In DNA form, the CDR3 reads TGCGCCAGCAGCGCTTCTAGCGGGACTTACGAGCAGTACTTC. Its protein is CASSASSGTYEQYF.

The CDR3 sequence: CATSRDPPHEQYF. CDR3 bases: TGTGCCACCAGCAGAGATCCCCCCCACGAGCAGTACTTC. This chain connects TRBV15 to TRBJ2-7; D uncertain. The CDR3 is 13 amino acids. V was clipped by 0 bases and J by 5 bases, with 8 bases between them. Germline V CDR1 and CDR2: LNHNV, YYDKDF (reference sequence). Filled out from reference TRBV15 and TRBJ2-7, the complete variable domain reads DAMVIQNPRYQVTQFGKPVTLSCSQTLNHNVMYWYQQKSSQAPKLLFHYYDKDFNNEADTPDNFQSRRPNTSFCFLDIRSPGLGDTAMYLCATSRDPPHEQYFGPGTRLTVT.

This clone was counted a few times. The chain joins TRBV5-1 to TRBJ2-3; the match to TRBD2 covers 12 bases. The CDR3 is made up of 15 amino acids. V lost 4 bases to trimming and J lost 6 bases; unmatched junction nucleotides: 6. The germline gives CDR1 SGHRS, CDR2 YFSETQ. In DNA, the CDR3 is TGCGCCAGCAGCCCGGTAGGGACTAGCGGGGATACGCAGTATTTT. It is translated as CASSPVGTSGDTQYF.

The chain employs TRBV11-3 and TRBJ1-1; D is uncertain. Germline V gives CDR1 SGHNT, CDR2 YENEEA. This CDR3 spans 15 amino acids. The V end lost 1 base, the J end lost 0 bases, and 9 bases lay between the germline ends. This chain's CDR3 is CASSLGQGMNTEAFF. Written as DNA, the CDR3 is TGTGCCAGCAGCTTAGGACAAGGGATGAACACTGAAGCTTTCTTT.

In this sample, this clone turned up a few times. The chain employs TRBV28 and TRBJ1-5; the D is unclear. Germline values: CDR1 MDHEN, CDR2 SYDVKM. The V gene lost 6 bases and the J gene lost 1 base, with 10 bases spanning the gap. CDR3 length: 14 residues. Here the CDR3 DNA reads TGTGCCAGCAGAAGAGGAGGGAGCAATCAGCCCCAGCATTTT. Protein product: CASRRGGSNQPQHF. Filled out from reference TRBV28 and TRBJ1-5, the complete variable domain reads DVKVTQSSRYLVKRTGEKVFLECVQDMDHENMFWYRQDPGLGLRLIYFSYDVKMKEKGDIPEGYSVSREKKERFSLILESASTNQTSMYLCASRRGGSNQPQHFGDGTRLSIL.

The CDR3 reads CASSTRTGRNNSPLHF. The CDR3 DNA follows: TGTGCCAGCAGCACGCGGACAGGACGAAATAATTCACCCCTCCACTTT. This chain connects TRBV11-2 to TRBJ1-6; 7 positions agree with TRBD1. CDR3 size: 16 residues. V lost 5 bases to trimming and J lost 5 bases; unmatched junction nucleotides: 9. Germline V gene lookup returns CDR1 SGHAT and CDR2 FQNNGV.

The sample holds one count of this clone. CDR3 DNA sequence: TGTGCCAGCAGCTTAGATCTTGGGACAGGGTTCTACGAGCAGTACTTC. Its translation: CASSLDLGTGFYEQYF. This chain uses TRBV11-3 with TRBJ2-7; 9 nucleotides line up with TRBD1. This CDR3 has 16 residues. V shed 0 bases and J 3 bases; nucleotides not matched to a gene: 6. In germline, CDR1 is SGHNT, CDR2 YENEEA.

This clone was seen repeatedly, ten times or more. The CDR3 coding sequence is TGTGCCAGTACCACGACAGGGGGTCTGCCCCAGCATTTT. Residues: CASTTTGGLPQHF. This chain connects TRBV19 to TRBJ1-5, with 9 bases that match TRBD1. V dropped 7 bases and J dropped 9; count of bases not matched to a gene: 7. The CDR3 is made up of 13 amino acids. Germline V lookup: CDR1 LNHDA, CDR2 SQIVND (reference sequence).

The chain is built from TRBV5-4 and TRBJ1-2; D gene unclear. CDR1 SGHNT and CDR2 YYREEE come from the germline V gene (reference sequence). Trimming pared 0 bases from V and 6 bases from J, leaving 9 bases between. CDR3 length: 13 residues. The CDR3 DNA follows: TGTGCCAGCAGCTTGGGGGAGGTAGATGGCTACACCTTC. Translation gives CASSLGEVDGYTF.

V usage is TRBV4-1 and J usage is TRBJ2-1; TRBD1 might be the D (5 bases). This CDR3 is built from 15 residues. CDR1 is MGHRA and CDR2 is YSYEKL in the germline V gene. V was clipped by 0 bases and J by 8 bases, with 14 bases between them. The DNA of the CDR3 is TGCGCCAGCAGCCAAGAGAAGGGGCTGTCCCATGAGCAGTTCTTC. It translates to CASSQEKGLSHEQFF.

The chain employs TRBV7-2 and TRBJ2-7; weak D call: TRBD1 (5 bases). Trimming left V 2 bases short and J 0 bases short, with 11 bases between. The CDR3 totals 15 residues. From germline, CDR1 is SGHTA and CDR2 FQGNSA. The CDR3 nucleotides are TGTGCCAGCAGCTTATTTGGGGCGGACTCCTACGAGCAGTACTTC. Translation: CASSLFGADSYEQYF.

This clone was detected only a few times. One end of the junction is discordant with germline, which a read error may explain. The chain employs TRBV6-5 and TRBJ1-1; TRBD1 aligns across 10 bases. The CDR3 length is 11 residues. CDR1 is MNHEY, CDR2 SVGAGI, per germline. For the CDR3, the DNA is TGTGCCAGCAGTACCGGGACAGGGGCAATCTTT. This codes for CASSTGTGAIF.

The chain employs TRBV27 and TRBJ2-2; TRBD2 matches 8 bases. The V gene end was trimmed by 2 bases and the J gene end by 1 base; junction bases not matched to a gene: 3. CDR3 length: 16 residues. From germline, CDR1 is MNHEY and CDR2 SMNVEV (reference sequence). CDR3 loop: CASSLVAGGNTGELFF. CDR3 coding DNA: TGTGCCAGCAGTTTAGTGGCGGGGGGGAACACCGGGGAGCTGTTTTTT.

The chain uses TRBV10-3 and TRBJ2-7, with a possible D match to TRBD2 (7 bases). The CDR3 consists of 17 residues. CDR1 ENHRY and CDR2 SYGVKD come from the germline V gene. Trimming removed 0 bases at V and 1 base at J, with 16 bases between. CDR3 in amino acids: CAISESFGRGQSYEQYF. The DNA for the CDR3 is TGTGCCATCAGTGAGTCTTTTGGGCGGGGGCAGTCCTACGAGCAGTACTTC.

The chain combines TRBV7-8 with TRBJ1-1; TRBD1 might be the D (5 bases). V lost 5 bases and J 1 base, leaving 14 bases between the germline ends. The CDR3 sequence is 15 residues long. Germline assignment: CDR1 SGHVS and CDR2 FQNEAQ. In nucleotides, the CDR3 is TGTGCCAGCAGCAAGGCCGGGGCTGAGAACACTGAAGCTTTCTTT. Its translation: CASSKAGAENTEAFF.

The chain employs TRBV7-3 and TRBJ2-1; 9 nucleotides match TRBD1. CDR3 length: 15 residues. The trim removed 2 bases at V and 7 bases at J, leaving 6 bases unmatched. Germline values: CDR1 SGHTA, CDR2 FQGTGA. CDR3 residues: CASSLQGQGKNEQFF. Here the CDR3 DNA reads TGTGCCAGCAGCTTACAGGGACAGGGTAAAAATGAGCAGTTCTTC.

The genes are TRBV9 and TRBJ2-2; D unresolved. This CDR3 contains 15 residues. Trimming shortened V by 2 bases and J by 0 bases, and 8 bases separated the two germline ends. Germline V gene lookup returns CDR1 SGDLS and CDR2 YYNGEE. CDR3 sequence (DNA): TGTGCCAGCAGCGTGACGCAAACGAACACCGGGGAGCTGTTTTTT. It encodes CASSVTQTNTGELFF.